This T cell receptor beta chain is drawn from a study of blood T cell repertoires in COVID-19. Study context: PBMCs, B-cell-depleted T cells, or T cells provided the cDNA or gDNA that made up the material.

The junction had 8 bases not matched to a gene; V was cut back by 1 base and J by 3 bases. The germline gives CDR1 KGHSH, CDR2 LQKENI. CDR3 length equals 17 residues. Assay: immunoSEQ multiplex PCR; the TCRdb copy retains only in-frame clones and omits some. The profile shows roughly 130,000 clones, under 95% of them singletons. The material sequenced was peripheral blood. The receptor was derived from a man aged 45-65 years with active COVID-19. V is TRBV18 and J is TRBJ2-5, with TRBD1 identical over 10 bases. Here the CDR3 DNA reads TGTGCCAGCTCACCACTGACGACAGGGGGCTTTAAAGAGACCCAGTACTTC. Amino acid sequence: CASSPLTTGGFKETQYF.